These 8 T cell receptor beta chains came from one sample sequenced in a study of T-cell memory formation after mild COVID-19. TCRdb re-called the 5' RACE reads through MiXCR, storing one row per CDR3 protein. Of over 400,000 distinct CDR3 sequences listed, less than 25% were seen once; the top ten hold 13%. Sequenced sample: PBMCs or a T cell subset sorted from them (not recorded which). The receptors come from an adult woman who had mild COVID-19 (a few samples of this study predate the infection). Cell type and time point are not known.

The chain has TRBV24-1 and TRBJ2-7; D may be TRBD2 (5 bases). Germline V gene sequence: CDR1 KGHDR, CDR2 SFDVKD. Between the trimmed V and J ends, which lost 6 bases and 9 bases, there was a span of 23 bases. The CDR3 is 15 residues long. CDR3 sequence: CATSRPGTPRRGQYF. The CDR3 region has the DNA TGTGCCACCAGTCGCCCGGGAACTCCTCGGCGAGGGCAGTACTTC.

There are many counts of this clonotype. The genes are TRBV5-1 and TRBJ2-4; D unclear. The CDR3 contains 13 residues. CDR1 is SGHRS, CDR2 YFSETQ, per germline. V dropped 0 bases and J dropped 8 bases, with 9 bases sitting between them. The CDR3 DNA reads TGCGCCAGCAGCTTGGGGCAGAAGGACATTCAGTACTTC. It encodes CASSLGQKDIQYF.

This clonotype showed up just a few times. J is TRBJ2-5 and V is TRBV5-1, with TRBD1 identical over 12 bases. J lost 5 bases, V lost 4 bases, and 9 bases had no gene match. Germline CDR1 is SGHRS and CDR2 is YFSETQ. This CDR3 has 16 residues. The CDR3 loop reads CASSSRDRGLGETQYF. As DNA, the CDR3 is TGCGCCAGCAGCAGCCGGGACAGGGGGCTGGGGGAGACCCAGTACTTC.

The chain carries TRBV20-1 and TRBJ1-1, with D unresolved. Germline V gene data show CDR1 as DFQATT and CDR2 as SNEGSKA (reference sequence). The CDR3 covers 13 residues. V dropped 5 bases and J dropped 6 bases, with 16 bases sitting between them. The CDR3 region is CSAPNPGRAEAFF. CDR3 sequence (DNA): TGCAGTGCTCCCAATCCCGGGAGAGCTGAAGCTTTCTTT.

In its sample, this clonotype was seen a few times. The chain carries TRBV29-1 and TRBJ2-7, with D possibly matching TRBD1 (6 bases). This CDR3 region has 11 residues. Deletions cut 6 bases from V and 6 bases from J, with 12 bases between. In germline, CDR1 is SQVTM, CDR2 ANQGSEA. Written as DNA, the CDR3 is TGCAGCGTCGGCACAGGGCGCGAGCAGTACTTC. The encoded protein is CSVGTGREQYF.

This clonotype appeared a few times. The genes are TRBV7-8 and TRBJ2-1; D unclear. Germline CDR1 SGHVS, CDR2 FQNEAQ. Trimming removed 6 bases at V and 10 bases at J, with 4 bases between. This CDR3 contains 9 residues. CDR3 bases: TGTGCCAGCAGTTCCGAGCAGTTCTTC. Its translation: CASSSEQFF.

V usage is TRBV6-5 and J usage is TRBJ1-1; D not certain. Germline V gene lookup returns CDR1 MNHEY and CDR2 SVGAGI. The CDR3 spans 16 residues. The V end lost 0 bases, the J end lost 1 base, and 12 bases lay between the germline ends. CDR3 in DNA: TGTGCCAGCAGTTACTCGCGCGGAGTCCCGAACACTGAAGCTTTCTTT. Its protein is CASSYSRGVPNTEAFF.

This clonotype was recorded once. The J gene is TRBJ1-1, the V gene TRBV29-1; D may be TRBD1 (6 bases). The ends were cut back, 7 bases at V and 5 bases at J, with 17 bases in the middle. In germline, CDR1 is SQVTM, CDR2 ANQGSEA. This CDR3 contains 13 residues. The CDR3 region has the DNA TGCAGCGCTCCGGGACAAGGGCGAACTGAAGCTTTCTTT. Translated: CSAPGQGRTEAFF.